This T cell receptor beta chain was sequenced in a study of STAT3 mutations in large granular lymphocyte leukemia. Overall study results and limits: In T-cell large granular lymphocyte leukemia, about half of patients showed multiple immunodominant subclonotypes.

The table lists this clone with a few counts. What it binds is not known. This table comes from immunoSEQ multiplex PCR, and its TCRdb copy is limited to in-frame clones, with some not included. This sample has approximately 10,000 clones, with approximately 85% found just once. J gave up 4 bases and V 4 bases, and 5 bases lay outside the gene matches. CDR3 size: 15 residues. Germline V gene data show CDR1 as MNHEY and CDR2 as SVGAGI. The V gene is TRBV6-5, the J gene TRBJ2-4, with 9 nucleotides matching TRBD1. The receptor comes from a man aged 80 or over with T-cell large granular lymphocyte leukemia. Some clones in this sample may be carry-over from other donors' samples. The sequenced sample was peripheral blood mononuclear cells. In DNA form, the CDR3 reads TGTGCCAGCAGTTCCCCAGGACAGGGGAAAAACATTCAGTACTTC. Encoded protein: CASSSPGQGKNIQYF.